This T cell receptor (beta chain) came from a study of cytomegalovirus exposure and HLA in healthy donors. With 60 Vbeta and 13 Jbeta primers, the PCR was carried out. Repertoires were generated with immunoSEQ multiplex PCR, while TCRdb's copy carries only in-frame clones and drops some. This repertoire includes approximately 120,000 clones. CDR1 is SGHAT and CDR2 is FQNNGV in the germline V gene. The CDR3 has 13 amino acids. V lost 6 bases and J lost 5, with 13 bases in between. The gene calls are TRBV11-2 and TRBJ2-5; a possible D gene is TRBD1 (6 bases). Sequenced input: PBMCs. The TCR comes from a man aged 40-55 years in good health and CMV-seronegative. CDR3 sequence (DNA): TGTGCCAGCAGGTTACAGGGTCGGGAGACCCAGTACTTC. It encodes CASRLQGRETQYF.